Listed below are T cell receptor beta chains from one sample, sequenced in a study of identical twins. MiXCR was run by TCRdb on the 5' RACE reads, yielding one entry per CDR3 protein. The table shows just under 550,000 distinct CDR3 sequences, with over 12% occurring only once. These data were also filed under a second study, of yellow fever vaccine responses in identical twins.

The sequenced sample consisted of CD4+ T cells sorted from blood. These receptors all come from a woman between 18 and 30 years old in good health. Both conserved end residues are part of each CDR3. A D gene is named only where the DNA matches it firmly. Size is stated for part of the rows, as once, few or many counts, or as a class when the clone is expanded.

CDR3 DNA: TGTGCCATCAGTGAGGATGCCTTGAATCAGCCCCAGCATTTT; CDR3 protein: CAISEDALNQPQHF; V gene: TRBV10-3; J gene: TRBJ1-5; D gene: NA; clone size: few
CDR3 DNA: TGCGCCAGCAGCCCAAACAGGGAAGGGAACACTGAAGCTTTCTTT; CDR3 protein: CASSPNREGNTEAFF; V gene: TRBV5-1; J gene: TRBJ1-1; D gene: NA; clone size: few
CDR3 DNA: TGCAGCGTTTCAGGGACAAAGGCCCCTGAAGCTTTCTTT; CDR3 protein: CSVSGTKAPEAFF; V gene: TRBV29-1; J gene: TRBJ1-1; D gene: NA; clone size: few
CDR3 DNA: TGCAGTGCTATAGGGGACTACGAGCAGTACTTC; CDR3 protein: CSAIGDYEQYF; V gene: TRBV20-1; J gene: TRBJ2-7; D gene: NA; clone size: few
CDR3 DNA: TGTGCCAGCACCTTACGGGGGGCGAACACCGGGGAGCTGTTTTTT; CDR3 protein: CASTLRGANTGELFF; V gene: TRBV12-3/TRBV12-4; J gene: TRBJ2-2; D gene: TRBD2; clone size: few
CDR3 DNA: TGCGCCAGCAGCTTAACAGGGTCTTTGACCTACGAGCAGTACTTC; CDR3 protein: CASSLTGSLTYEQYF; V gene: TRBV5-1; J gene: TRBJ2-7; D gene: NA; clone size: many
CDR3 DNA: TGTGCCAGCAGCTTAGCGATGGGATCTAACGAGCAGTACTTC; CDR3 protein: CASSLAMGSNEQYF; V gene: TRBV7-9; J gene: TRBJ2-7; D gene: NA; clone size: NA
CDR3 DNA: TGCGCCAGCAGCGGAGGGGGTCGGCAAGAGACCCAGTACTTC; CDR3 protein: CASSGGGRQETQYF; V gene: TRBV5-1; J gene: TRBJ2-5; D gene: NA; clone size: few
CDR3 DNA: TGTGCTAGTGGTCCCATTTCAAGCTTCCACGAGCAGTACTTC; CDR3 protein: CASGPISSFHEQYF; V gene: TRBV12-5; J gene: TRBJ2-7; D gene: NA; clone size: few
CDR3 DNA: TGTGCTAGTGGTTTGGCGGACAGTTCGAAACAGCCCCAGCATTTT; CDR3 protein: CASGLADSSKQPQHF; V gene: TRBV12-5; J gene: TRBJ1-5; D gene: NA; clone size: few
CDR3 DNA: TGTGCCAGCAGTTTAGGAGGTGCGGGGGGCACTGAAGCTTTCTTT; CDR3 protein: CASSLGGAGGTEAFF; V gene: TRBV12-3/TRBV12-4; J gene: TRBJ1-1; D gene: NA; clone size: NA
CDR3 DNA: TGTGCCAGCAGCTTTGACAGGACAGAGACCCAGTACTTC; CDR3 protein: CASSFDRTETQYF; V gene: TRBV7-3; J gene: TRBJ2-5; D gene: NA; clone size: few
CDR3 DNA: TGCGCCAGCAGTCAATTTTACAGAAGCACAGCGAACACCGGGGAGCTGTTTTTT; CDR3 protein: CASSQFYRSTANTGELFF; V gene: TRBV23-1; J gene: TRBJ2-2; D gene: NA; clone size: NA
CDR3 DNA: TGTGCCAGCAGCCCGACAAACGTGTGGGCTGAGACCCAGTACTTC; CDR3 protein: CASSPTNVWAETQYF; V gene: TRBV3-1; J gene: TRBJ2-5; D gene: NA; clone size: few
CDR3 DNA: TGTGCCAGCAGTGATGTTGGGAACACTGAAGCTTTCTTT; CDR3 protein: CASSDVGNTEAFF; V gene: TRBV2; J gene: TRBJ1-1; D gene: NA; clone size: NA
CDR3 DNA: TGCAGTGCTAGAGACAGACAGGGGGCGATTGACTATGGCTACACCTTC; CDR3 protein: CSARDRQGAIDYGYTF; V gene: TRBV20-1; J gene: TRBJ1-2; D gene: TRBD1; clone size: NA